What follows are 32 T cell receptor beta chains derived from one specimen sequenced in a study of control samples from healthy donors and cancer patients. The assay was immunoSEQ multiplex PCR, and TCRdb's table has in-frame clones only and misses some. The data hold roughly 30,000 clones, with 87% observed a single time. The sequencing input was formalin-fixed, paraffin-embedded tissue. The receptors were sampled from a female donor with melanoma.

The chain links TRBV27 to TRBJ2-2; D is uncertain. Germline CDR1 MNHEY, CDR2 SMNVEV (reference sequence). This CDR3 has 15 residues. Trimming shortened V by 2 bases and J by 0 bases, and 7 bases separated the two germline ends. Written as DNA, the CDR3 is TGTGCCAGCAGTTTAGAACTACCGAACACCGGGGAGCTGTTTTTT. This gives the protein CASSLELPNTGELFF.

The rearrangement uses TRBV29-1 and TRBJ1-2; TRBD1 aligns across 7 bases. The germline V gene encodes CDR1 SQVTM and CDR2 ANQGSEA. The J segment lost 1 base and the V segment lost 5 bases, leaving 7 bases of the junction unmatched. The CDR3 totals 14 residues. The CDR3 region is CSVPIGGINYGYTF. The CDR3 DNA reads TGCAGCGTTCCAATAGGGGGCATTAACTATGGCTACACCTTC. The variable domain in full, with the rest retrieved from reference TRBV29-1 and TRBJ1-2, is SAVISQKPSRDICQRGTSLTIQCQVDSQVTMMFWYRQQPGQSLTLIATANQGSEATYESGFVIDKFPISRPNLTFSTLTVSNMSPEDSSIYLCSVPIGGINYGYTFGSGTRLTVV.

V and J are TRBV2 and TRBJ2-7, with 9 bases that match TRBD1. Germline CDR1 SNHLY, CDR2 FYNNEI. V was clipped by 3 bases and J by 6 bases; unmatched bases: 18. CDR3 size: 18 residues. The CDR3 DNA reads TGTGCCAGCAGTGAGAGGGACAGGGTTTGGTCGGGTTCTGGCGAGCAGTACTTC. Its protein is CASSERDRVWSGSGEQYF.

This clone was recorded once. The chain combines TRBV2 with TRBJ2-1; 7 bases match TRBD1. Germline V gene data show CDR1 as SNHLY and CDR2 as FYNNEI. This CDR3 spans 16 amino acids. Germline trimming cut 4 bases from V and 4 bases from J; bases unmatched to any gene: 10. CDR3 DNA: TGTGCCAGCAGTGCCGTGGGACAGCTGATTTACAATGAGCAGTTCTTC. As protein: CASSAVGQLIYNEQFF.

The chain couples TRBV6-5 to TRBJ2-1; no clear D gene. This CDR3 is built from 11 residues. CDR1 MNHEY and CDR2 SVGAGI come from the germline V gene. The V end was cut by 10 bases, the J end by 4 bases, with 8 bases between. The DNA of the CDR3 is TGTGCCATCCCATTTTACAATGAGCAGTTCTTC. Protein product: CAIPFYNEQFF.

Note on this clone: A much larger clone differs by one base, so this may be a read error. The same CDR3 is also encoded by other DNA sequences in this sample. This CDR3 reads CASSLVGGRAGEQFF. CDR3 nucleotide sequence: TGCGCCAGCAGCTTGGTTGGCGGGAGAGCCGGTGAGCAGTTCTTC. The V and J genes are TRBV5-1 and TRBJ2-1; 7 bases are shared with TRBD2. The CDR3 runs to 15 residues. J was trimmed by 9 bases and V by 0 bases; bases with no gene match: 9. Germline V CDR1 and CDR2: SGHRS, YFSETQ. The whole variable domain, filled in from reference TRBV5-1 and TRBJ2-1, reads KAGVTQTPRYLIKTRGQQVTLSCSPISGHRSVSWYQQTPGQGLQFLFEYFSETQRNKGNFPGRFSGRQFSNSRSEMNVSTLELGDSALYLCASSLVGGRAGEQFFGPGTRLTVL.

V gene TRBV4-3 combines with J gene TRBJ2-7; no definite D call. Deletions cut 1 base from V and 1 base from J, with 11 bases between. Germline loops: CDR1 LGHNA, CDR2 YSLEER. CDR3 length: 15 amino acids. Here the CDR3 DNA reads TGCGCCAGCAGCCAAGTTGCGGATCCATCCTACGAGCAGTACTTC. It yields the protein CASSQVADPSYEQYF.

This clone has just a few counts. The chain has TRBV29-1 and TRBJ1-1; D is unclear. Germline CDR1 and CDR2: SQVTM and ANQGSEA. V was shortened by 5 bases and J by 2 bases, with 9 bases between the two germline ends. The CDR3 has 12 residues. In DNA, the CDR3 is TGCAGCGTTAGTACAGCAAACACTGAAGCTTTCTTT. It yields the protein CSVSTANTEAFF.

The chain's CDR3 is CAISEGKDTEAFF. CDR3 bases: TGTGCCATCAGTGAGGGAAAAGACACTGAAGCTTTCTTT. The chain carries TRBV10-3 and TRBJ1-1, with no clear D. In germline, CDR1 is ENHRY, CDR2 SYGVKD. The CDR3 spans 13 residues. V was clipped by 2 bases and J by 3 bases, with 7 bases between them.

This clone was picked up a small number of times. This chain connects TRBV7-2 to TRBJ1-6; perhaps TRBD1 as D (6 bases). CDR3 length: 15 amino acids. Trimming took off 7 bases at V and 9 bases at J, with 19 bases between the two ends. CDR1 and CDR2 from the germline V gene are SGHTA and FQGNSA. The CDR3 protein is CASTSQRGAGSPLHF. The DNA for the CDR3 is TGTGCCAGCACCTCCCAACGGGGGGCGGGTTCACCCCTCCACTTT.

A few counts support this clone. V and J are TRBV10-2 and TRBJ1-2; maybe TRBD1 (6 bases). V shed 6 bases and J shed 11 bases, with 19 bases lying between them. The CDR3 extends over 13 amino acids. Per the germline V gene, CDR1 is WSHSY and CDR2 is SAAADI. Here the CDR3 reads CASSLNGQTLYTF. CDR3 nucleotide sequence: TGCGCCAGCAGCCTAAATGGACAGACCCTTTACACCTTC.

This clone was found a few times. V and J are TRBV13 and TRBJ2-5, with D perhaps matching TRBD2 (6 bases). The V and J ends lost 0 bases and 5 bases respectively, with 13 bases between them. Germline V gene lookup returns CDR1 PRHDT and CDR2 FYEKMQ (reference sequence). This CDR3 comprises 15 residues. The CDR3: CASSLGTSMMETQYF. CDR3 sequence (DNA): TGTGCCAGCAGCTTAGGAACTAGCATGATGGAGACCCAGTACTTC.

The chain joins TRBV10-3 to TRBJ1-5; D gene uncertain. The V end was cut by 4 bases, the J end by 1 base, with 5 bases between. This CDR3 region has 13 residues. CDR1 is ENHRY, CDR2 SYGVKD, per germline. The CDR3 sequence: CAISGTSNQPQHF. As DNA, the CDR3 is TGTGCCATCAGTGGGACGAGCAATCAGCCCCAGCATTTT.

J is TRBJ1-1 and V is TRBV6-1; D is unclear. Per germline, CDR1 MNHNS and CDR2 SASEGT. The CDR3 runs to 14 residues. The V gene lost 1 base and the J gene lost 1 base, with 7 bases spanning the gap. CDR3 DNA: TGTGCCAGCAGTGAAGTACGGCAGAACACTGAAGCTTTCTTT. Translated: CASSEVRQNTEAFF.

The CDR3 bases are TGCGCCAGCAGTGACCTCCCCCTGGGGGCCCGTTTTGGGATGGACACTGAAGCTTTCTTT. It encodes CASSDLPLGARFGMDTEAFF. The gene calls are TRBV10-1 and TRBJ1-1, with a possible D match to TRBD1 (6 bases). Germline-derived CDR1 and CDR2 are WNHNN and SYGVQD (reference sequence). Trimming took 3 bases from V and 3 from J, leaving 29 bases between them. The CDR3 runs 20 residues.

The chain couples TRBV19 to TRBJ1-1, with D possibly matching TRBD1 (5 bases). The CDR3 has 15 amino acids. Trimming pared 5 bases from V and 6 bases from J, leaving 19 bases between. Germline values: CDR1 LNHDA, CDR2 SQIVND (reference sequence). For the CDR3, the DNA is TGTGCCAGTAGTCCGGACTCAACGAAAGGGGCTGAAGCTTTCTTT. Protein product: CASSPDSTKGAEAFF.

The CDR3 DNA reads TGTGCCAGCAGTTACTTAGGGGGGTTCCATCAGCCCCAGCATTTT. It specifies CASSYLGGFHQPQHF. This chain links TRBV6-2 or TRBV6-3 with TRBJ1-5, with TRBD1 as a possible D gene (6 bases). The CDR3 has 15 amino acids. The V end was cut by 1 base, the J end by 5 bases, with 12 bases between. CDR1 is MNHEY and CDR2 is SVGEGT in the germline V gene.

The CDR3 spells CASSDIRGRNTIYF. CDR3 DNA sequence: TGTGCCAGCAGTGATATAAGGGGTAGAAACACCATATATTTT. J is TRBJ1-3 and V is TRBV6-1, with D possibly being TRBD1 (5 bases). V dropped 3 bases and J dropped 5 bases, with 11 bases sitting between them. The CDR3 spans 14 residues. Germline lookup yields CDR1 MNHNS and CDR2 SASEGT.

With respect to this clone: The same CDR3 can be traced to other DNA sequences in this sample. The chain couples TRBV2 to TRBJ2-1, with TRBD2 matching 8 bases. J lost 0 bases, V lost 4 bases, and 2 bases had no gene match. The V gene's germline CDR1 is SNHLY and CDR2 FYNNEI. This CDR3 contains 15 residues. The DNA for the CDR3 is TGTGCCAGCAGTGTGGCGGGAGGCTCCTACAATGAGCAGTTCTTC. It yields the protein CASSVAGGSYNEQFF.

The chain is built from TRBV19 and TRBJ1-3, with D possibly matching TRBD1 (6 bases). This CDR3 is 15 amino acids long. Germline V gene lookup returns CDR1 LNHDA and CDR2 SQIVND (reference sequence). V was cut by 7 bases and J by 0 bases, with 13 bases left in between. The CDR3 sequence: CASNTGTFSGNTIYF. The CDR3 DNA reads TGTGCCAGTAACACAGGGACCTTCTCTGGAAACACCATATATTTT.

The chain combines TRBV7-2 with TRBJ2-5; D is tentatively TRBD1 or TRBD2 (5 bases each). Germline V gene sequence: CDR1 SGHTA, CDR2 FQGNSA. The CDR3 totals 14 residues. The ends were cut back, 3 bases at V and 3 bases at J, with 11 bases in the middle. The CDR3 coding sequence is TGTGCCAGCAGCTTTTGGGGGTCCGAAGAGACCCAGTACTTC. Its translation: CASSFWGSEETQYF. Variable domain in full (rest from reference TRBV7-2 and TRBJ2-5): GAGVSQSPSNKVTEKGKDVELRCDPISGHTALYWYRQSLGQGLEFLIYFQGNSAPDKSGLPSDRFSAERTGGSVSTLTIQRTQQEDSAVYLCASSFWGSEETQYFGPGTRLLVL.

V is TRBV9 and J is TRBJ2-5; a possible D gene is TRBD2 (5 bases). V shed 2 bases and J shed 5 bases, with 13 bases lying between them. The CDR3 is 14 amino acids. Germline V gives CDR1 SGDLS, CDR2 YYNGEE. CDR3 DNA sequence: TGTGCCAGCAGCGTGGACGGGGTGGGGGAGACCCAGTACTTC. Protein sequence: CASSVDGVGETQYF.

The rearrangement links TRBV2 to TRBJ2-7; D is undetermined. The germline CDR1 and CDR2 sequences are SNHLY and FYNNEI. V gave up 4 bases and J gave up 4 bases, with 8 bases separating them. The CDR3 is made up of 12 amino acids. The CDR3 sequence: CASSGSEYEQYF. The CDR3 DNA sequence: TGTGCCAGCAGTGGGTCGGAGTACGAGCAGTACTTC.

This clone was counted a few times. V gene TRBV11-3 combines with J gene TRBJ2-5, with a tentative D call TRBD2 (6 bases). CDR1 is SGHNT and CDR2 is YENEEA in the germline V gene. This CDR3 is built from 13 residues. Trimming shortened V by 5 bases and J by 2 bases, and 9 bases separated the two germline ends. The CDR3 reads CASSLGTQETQYF. CDR3 nucleotides: TGTGCCAGCAGCCTCGGGACTCAAGAGACCCAGTACTTC.

This rearrangement joins TRBV5-1 to TRBJ2-1; 9 bases match TRBD1. This CDR3 region has 15 residues. Per the germline V gene, CDR1 is SGHRS and CDR2 is YFSETQ. V trimming: 4 bases; J trimming: 8 bases; junction bases outside the gene matches: 10. In nucleotides, the CDR3 is TGCGCCAGCAGCCCTCCGGGACAGGGATGGTATGAGCAGTTCTTC. Translation: CASSPPGQGWYEQFF.

This chain connects TRBV9 to TRBJ1-1; maybe TRBD1 (5 bases). CDR1 and CDR2 from the germline V gene are SGDLS and YYNGEE. The CDR3 has 13 residues. Trimming removed 4 bases at V and 6 bases at J, with 13 bases between. CDR3 amino acids: CASSNGASSEAFF. CDR3 nucleotides: TGTGCCAGCAGCAACGGGGCTAGCTCTGAAGCTTTCTTT.

The chain links TRBV25-1 to TRBJ2-2; D gene uncertain. This CDR3 is built from 13 residues. CDR1 and CDR2 from the germline V gene are MGHDK and SYGVNS. With 6 bases removed from V and 3 bases from J, the gap between germline ends came to 8 bases. The CDR3 DNA reads as TGTGCCAGCAGCCCCCCTTACACCGGGGAGCTGTTTTTT. It specifies CASSPPYTGELFF.

The chain recombines TRBV5-4 with TRBJ2-7; 9 bases match TRBD2. Germline trimming cut 2 bases from V and 7 bases from J; bases unmatched to any gene: 7. Germline V gene data show CDR1 as SGHNT and CDR2 as YYREEE (reference sequence). The CDR3 has 14 residues. The CDR3 DNA reads as TGTGCCAGCAGCTTAGCGGGAGGTTCGGGGGAGCAGTACTTC. Translating it yields CASSLAGGSGEQYF.

The chain couples TRBV18 to TRBJ2-2; D call uncertain. Trimming removed 6 bases at V and 5 bases at J, with 13 bases between. The CDR3 totals 14 residues. Per the germline V gene, CDR1 is KGHSH and CDR2 is LQKENI. The CDR3 loop is CASSPAVETGELFF. Written as DNA, the CDR3 is TGTGCCAGCTCCCCCGCGGTCGAAACCGGGGAGCTGTTTTTT. Variable domain in full (rest from reference TRBV18 and TRBJ2-2): NAGVMQNPRHLVRRRGQEARLRCSPMKGHSHVYWYRQLPEEGLKFMVYLQKENIIDESGMPKERFSAEFPKEGPSILRIQQVVRGDSAAYFCASSPAVETGELFFGEGSRLTVL.

V and J are TRBV4-1 and TRBJ1-1; no reliable D call. The CDR3 consists of 14 residues. Per germline, CDR1 MGHRA and CDR2 YSYEKL. V gave up 4 bases and J gave up 6 bases, with 15 bases separating them. As DNA, the CDR3 is TGCGCCAGCAGCCCAGGACCGGGAGGCGCTGAAGCTTTCTTT. Residues: CASSPGPGGAEAFF.

This clone was observed once. The gene calls are TRBV29-1 and TRBJ2-1; D may be TRBD2 (7 bases). Per the germline V gene, CDR1 is SQVTM and CDR2 is ANQGSEA. The V end lost 8 bases, the J end lost 8 bases, and 19 bases lay between the germline ends. The CDR3 is made up of 13 amino acids. The CDR3 reads CSIPGGRAHEQFF. CDR3 nucleotide sequence: TGCAGCATCCCGGGGGGCAGGGCCCATGAGCAGTTCTTC.

V is TRBV9 and J is TRBJ1-1; a weak D match, TRBD1 (5 bases). Deletions cut 3 bases from V and 5 bases from J, with 14 bases between. The germline V gene has CDR1 SGDLS and CDR2 YYNGEE. The CDR3 is 14 residues long. For the CDR3, the DNA is TGTGCCAGCAGCGCAGCACACAGGAGTACTGAAGCTTTCTTT. It encodes CASSAAHRSTEAFF.